These T cell receptor beta chains were read from a single sample in a study of T cells of healthy individuals. TCRdb called the 5' RACE reads again in MiXCR, with one record for every CDR3 protein. This sample has about 63,000 distinct CDR3 sequences; around 15% occur once, and the top ten carry about 4.7%. The receptor set was obtained from a human donor in good health. CDR3s include the opening cysteine and the closing phenylalanine or tryptophan. The order of the fields is clone size, D gene, V gene, J gene, CDR3 protein, CDR3 DNA. D genes are given only for firm matches. Clone size, where shown, is once, few, many, or a class for clones that have expanded.

size: -; D: TRBD1; V: TRBV20-1; J: TRBJ2-3; CDR3: CSAPEGTGVTDTQYF; DNA: TGCAGTGCTCCAGAGGGGACAGGCGTCACAGATACGCAGTATTTT
size: few; D: TRBD1; V: TRBV28; J: TRBJ1-2; CDR3: CASSFGTGQMADGYTF; DNA: TGTGCCAGCAGTTTCGGGACAGGCCAAATGGCTGATGGCTACACCTTC
size: -; D: TRBD2; V: TRBV6-4; J: TRBJ2-2; CDR3: CASSDGLAGGGELFF; DNA: TGTGCCAGCAGTGACGGACTAGCGGGAGGAGGGGAGCTGTTTTTT
size: -; D: -; V: TRBV28; J: TRBJ1-4; CDR3: CASSYSGATNEKLFF; DNA: TGTGCCAGCAGTTATTCAGGGGCAACTAATGAAAAACTGTTTTTT
size: many; D: -; V: TRBV20-1; J: TRBJ2-3; CDR3: CSASRATLDTQYF; DNA: TGCAGTGCTAGTAGGGCCACGCTGGATACGCAGTATTTT
size: few; D: TRBD2; V: TRBV7-2; J: TRBJ2-2; CDR3: CASSAWGAGAGELFF; DNA: TGTGCCAGCAGCGCATGGGGTGCGGGAGCGGGGGAGCTGTTTTTT
size: -; D: TRBD2; V: TRBV2; J: TRBJ2-7; CDR3: CASRGGLAGIYEQYF; DNA: TGTGCCAGCAGAGGAGGACTAGCGGGAATCTACGAGCAGTACTTC
size: -; D: TRBD2; V: TRBV5-1; J: TRBJ2-3; CDR3: CASSPPTSGTDTQYF; DNA: TGCGCCAGCAGCCCTCCGACTAGCGGAACAGATACGCAGTATTTT
size: many; D: TRBD2; V: TRBV10-1; J: TRBJ2-1; CDR3: CASSARGLAGGTYNEQFF; DNA: TGCGCCAGCAGTGCCCGGGGACTAGCGGGGGGCACGTACAATGAGCAGTTCTTC
size: -; D: -; V: TRBV16; J: TRBJ1-6; CDR3: CASSQITGLGSPLHF; DNA: TGTGCCAGCAGCCAAATCACGGGTTTGGGTTCACCCCTCCACTTT
size: many; D: -; V: TRBV5-6; J: TRBJ2-5; CDR3: CASSRDTPWAQYF; DNA: TGTGCCAGCAGCCGGGACACCCCATGGGCCCAGTACTTC
size: many; D: -; V: TRBV7-9; J: TRBJ2-5; CDR3: CASNPGAQYF; DNA: TGTGCCAGCAACCCTGGGGCCCAGTACTTC
size: -; D: TRBD2; V: TRBV28; J: TRBJ2-5; CDR3: CASRLRFGGAQETQYF; DNA: TGTGCCAGCAGGTTAAGGTTCGGGGGGGCCCAAGAGACCCAGTACTTC
size: many; D: -; V: TRBV2; J: TRBJ2-1; CDR3: CASSEVRGEQFF; DNA: TGTGCCAGCAGTGAAGTGAGGGGTGAGCAGTTCTTC
size: many; D: -; V: TRBV5-1; J: TRBJ1-2; CDR3: CASSESITGGYTF; DNA: TGCGCCAGCAGCGAGAGTATAACAGGGGGCTACACCTTC
size: -; D: -; V: TRBV12-3/TRBV12-4; J: TRBJ2-3; CDR3: CASDERDRTDTQYF; DNA: TGTGCCAGCGACGAAAGGGACCGAACAGATACGCAGTATTTT
size: few; D: -; V: TRBV10-3; J: TRBJ1-3; CDR3: CAIGAAGNTIYF; DNA: TGTGCCATCGGCGCAGCTGGAAACACCATATATTTT
size: many; D: TRBD2; V: TRBV2; J: TRBJ2-3; CDR3: CASRGGDRGLTDTQYF; DNA: TGTGCCAGCAGGGGGGGGGACCGAGGCCTCACAGATACGCAGTATTTT
size: -; D: -; V: TRBV2; J: TRBJ2-7; CDR3: CASKGGGDEQYF; DNA: TGTGCCAGCAAGGGGGGCGGGGACGAGCAGTACTTC
size: few; D: -; V: TRBV6-5; J: TRBJ1-1; CDR3: CASSYSAGDTEAFF; DNA: TGTGCCAGCAGTTACTCTGCAGGGGACACTGAAGCTTTCTTT
size: many; D: -; V: TRBV12-3/TRBV12-4; J: TRBJ2-1; CDR3: CASSLPNYNEQFF; DNA: TGTGCCAGCAGTCTCCCAAACTACAATGAGCAGTTCTTC
size: few; D: -; V: TRBV6-1; J: TRBJ1-2; CDR3: CASRDQGRKAGGYTF; DNA: TGTGCCAGCAGGGACCAAGGAAGGAAGGCGGGAGGCTACACCTTC
size: many; D: -; V: TRBV3-1; J: TRBJ2-3; CDR3: CASSLTGTDTQYF; DNA: TGTGCCAGCAGCCTCACAGGGACAGATACGCAGTATTTT
size: many; D: -; V: TRBV24-1; J: TRBJ2-3; CDR3: CATAYISTDTQYF; DNA: TGTGCCACCGCTTATATCTCCACAGATACGCAGTATTTT
size: many; D: -; V: TRBV11-2; J: TRBJ2-7; CDR3: CASSPFGAEGDEQYF; DNA: TGTGCCAGCAGCCCTTTCGGGGCGGAGGGCGACGAGCAGTACTTC
size: many; D: -; V: TRBV2; J: TRBJ1-6; CDR3: CASNWVAYNSPLHF; DNA: TGTGCCAGCAACTGGGTAGCTTATAATTCACCCCTCCACTTT
size: -; D: -; V: TRBV20-1; J: TRBJ2-3; CDR3: CSARVEANTQYF; DNA: TGCAGTGCTAGAGTAGAGGCAAATACGCAGTATTTT